A selection of T cell receptor beta chains follows, all from one sample in a study of shared clonotypes between healthy human individuals. The method was immunoSEQ multiplex PCR; TCRdb's version includes in-frame clones alone and lacks a portion of them. The sample carries approximately 600,000 clones, 90% to 95% recorded once. Sequencing used naive CD8+ T cells sorted from blood. The source is a woman in her 30s in good health. CDR3s include the opening cysteine and the closing phenylalanine or tryptophan. Fields, in order: J gene, V gene, D gene, clone size, CDR3 DNA, CDR3 protein. D genes are given only for firm matches. Part of the rows lack a size; the others show once, few, many or a class for expanded clones.

TRBJ2-3	TRBV7-9	.	once	TGTGCCAGCAGCGCAAAGGGGGTCAACACAGATACGCAGTATTTT	CASSAKGVNTDTQYF
TRBJ2-1	TRBV18	TRBD2	.	TGTGCCAGCTCATCCGGGACTAGCGGGATGAGCTCCTACAATGAGCAGTTCTTC	CASSSGTSGMSSYNEQFF
TRBJ2-5	TRBV7-9	TRBD2	.	TGTGCCAGCAGTCTAGCGGGGGCTCAAGAGACCCAGTACTTC	CASSLAGAQETQYF
TRBJ1-5	TRBV27	TRBD1	.	TGTGCCAGCAGTTTGGGCAGGGGGAGAGGCAATCAGCCCCAGCATTTT	CASSLGRGRGNQPQHF
TRBJ2-7	TRBV6-1	TRBD1	.	TGTGCCAGCAGTGAAAGGACAGGCCCGTGGGACGAGCAGTACTTC	CASSERTGPWDEQYF
TRBJ2-1	TRBV7-8	TRBD1	.	TGTGCCAGCAGCCCCCCCGACAGGGGTAATGAGCAGTTCTTC	CASSPPDRGNEQFF
TRBJ2-3	TRBV11-2	.	.	TGTGCCAGCAGCTTAGATTTGTGGGAGCCTCCAGATACGCAGTATTTT	CASSLDLWEPPDTQYF
TRBJ1-2	TRBV5-5	TRBD1	.	TGTGCCAGCAGGCTGCTGACAGGGGGCTATGGCTACACCTTC	CASRLLTGGYGYTF
TRBJ1-5	TRBV5-1	.	few	TGCGCCAGCAGCTTGGGCCAGGGCGATCAGCCCCAGCATTTT	CASSLGQGDQPQHF
TRBJ1-5	TRBV28	.	.	TGTGCCAGCAGTCACAAACTGGGTAGCAATCAGCCCCAGCATTTT	CASSHKLGSNQPQHF
TRBJ2-7	TRBV5-1	TRBD1	.	TGCGCCAGCAGCTCCGGACAGGGAATAAGCGAGCAGTACTTC	CASSSGQGISEQYF
TRBJ2-7	TRBV4-1	TRBD2	.	TGCGCCAGCAGCCAAGACCCCGGACTAGTCCTCTACGAGCAGTACTTC	CASSQDPGLVLYEQYF
TRBJ2-7	TRBV28	TRBD2	.	TGTGCCAGCACGCTAGCGGGACACTACGAGCAGTACTTC	CASTLAGHYEQYF
TRBJ1-5	TRBV4-1	TRBD1	.	TGCGCCAGCAGCCAGACTCCTCGGACAGGGGGATATCAGCCCCAGCATTTT	CASSQTPRTGGYQPQHF
TRBJ2-7	TRBV21-1	.	.	TGTGCCAGCAGCAAAAGTGGCGGGGGCAGCGACGAGCAGTACTTC	CASSKSGGGSDEQYF
TRBJ2-1	TRBV9	.	.	TGTGCCAGCAGCGAGGGGAGAGGGTCCTACAATGAGCAGTTCTTC	CASSEGRGSYNEQFF